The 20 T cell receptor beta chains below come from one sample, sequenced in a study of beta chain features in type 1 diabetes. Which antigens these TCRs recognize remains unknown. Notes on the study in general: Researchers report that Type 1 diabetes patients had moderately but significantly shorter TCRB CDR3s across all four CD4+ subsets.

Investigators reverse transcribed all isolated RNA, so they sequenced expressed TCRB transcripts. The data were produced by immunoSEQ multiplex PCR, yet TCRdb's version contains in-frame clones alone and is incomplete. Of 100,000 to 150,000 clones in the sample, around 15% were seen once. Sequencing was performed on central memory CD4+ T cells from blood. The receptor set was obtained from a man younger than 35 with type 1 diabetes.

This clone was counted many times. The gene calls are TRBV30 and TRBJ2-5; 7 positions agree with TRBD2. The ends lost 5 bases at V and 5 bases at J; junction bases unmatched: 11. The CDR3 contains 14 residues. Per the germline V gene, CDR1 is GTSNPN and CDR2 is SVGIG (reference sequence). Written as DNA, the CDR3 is TGTGCCTGGTCGAGGGAGGGCCATTTGGAGACCCAGTACTTC. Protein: CAWSREGHLETQYF.

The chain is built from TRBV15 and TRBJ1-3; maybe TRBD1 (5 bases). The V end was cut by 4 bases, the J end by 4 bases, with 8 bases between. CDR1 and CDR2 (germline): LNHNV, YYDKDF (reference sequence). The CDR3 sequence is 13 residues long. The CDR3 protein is CATSMQGGNTIYF. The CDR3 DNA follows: TGTGCCACCAGCATGCAGGGCGGAAACACCATATATTTT.

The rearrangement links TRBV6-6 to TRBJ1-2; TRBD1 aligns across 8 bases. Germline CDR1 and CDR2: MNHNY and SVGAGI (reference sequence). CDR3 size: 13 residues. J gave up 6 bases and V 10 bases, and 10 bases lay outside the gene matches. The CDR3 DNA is TGTGCCACTGGGAGACAGGGGAGCAATGGCTACACCTTC. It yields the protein CATGRQGSNGYTF.

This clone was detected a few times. CDR3 sequence: CSVKLGQGIGEQFF. The CDR3 region has the DNA TGCAGCGTTAAGCTGGGACAGGGTATAGGTGAGCAGTTCTTC. The chain links TRBV29-1 to TRBJ2-1; TRBD1 matches 9 bases. J lost 9 bases, V lost 5 bases, and 11 bases had no gene match. Per germline, CDR1 SQVTM and CDR2 ANQGSEA. The CDR3 spans 14 residues.

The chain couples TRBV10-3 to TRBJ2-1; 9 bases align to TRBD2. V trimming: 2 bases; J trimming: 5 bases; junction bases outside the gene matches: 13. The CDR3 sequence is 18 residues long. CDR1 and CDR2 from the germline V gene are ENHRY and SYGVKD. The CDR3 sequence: CAISEATSGAARNNEQFF. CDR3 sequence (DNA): TGTGCCATCAGTGAGGCGACTAGCGGAGCGGCCCGGAACAATGAGCAGTTCTTC.

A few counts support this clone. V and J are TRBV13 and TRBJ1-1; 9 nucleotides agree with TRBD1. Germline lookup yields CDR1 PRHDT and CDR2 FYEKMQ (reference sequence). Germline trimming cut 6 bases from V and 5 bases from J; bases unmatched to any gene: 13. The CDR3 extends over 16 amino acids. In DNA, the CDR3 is TGTGCCAGCAGTTCGTCAAACAGGGGGCGAGAGACTGAAGCTTTCTTT. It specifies CASSSSNRGRETEAFF.

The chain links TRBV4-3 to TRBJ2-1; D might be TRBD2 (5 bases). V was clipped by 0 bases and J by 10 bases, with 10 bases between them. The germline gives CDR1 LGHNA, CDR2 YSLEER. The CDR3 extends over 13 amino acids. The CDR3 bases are TGCGCCAGCAGCCAAGAGGAGACTACAGAGCAGTTCTTC. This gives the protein CASSQEETTEQFF.

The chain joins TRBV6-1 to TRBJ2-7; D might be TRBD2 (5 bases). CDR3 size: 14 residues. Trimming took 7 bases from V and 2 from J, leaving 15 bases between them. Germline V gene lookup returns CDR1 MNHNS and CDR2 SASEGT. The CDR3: CASMALSGTYEQYF. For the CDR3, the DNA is TGTGCCAGCATGGCCTTGTCGGGGACCTACGAGCAGTACTTC.

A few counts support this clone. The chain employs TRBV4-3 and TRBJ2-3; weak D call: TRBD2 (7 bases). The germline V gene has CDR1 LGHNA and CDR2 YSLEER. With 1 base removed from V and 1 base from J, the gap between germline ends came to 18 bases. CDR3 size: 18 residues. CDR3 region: CASSQVGGALSGTDTQYF. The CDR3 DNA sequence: TGCGCCAGCAGCCAAGTGGGGGGGGCCCTTTCGGGCACAGATACGCAGTATTTT.

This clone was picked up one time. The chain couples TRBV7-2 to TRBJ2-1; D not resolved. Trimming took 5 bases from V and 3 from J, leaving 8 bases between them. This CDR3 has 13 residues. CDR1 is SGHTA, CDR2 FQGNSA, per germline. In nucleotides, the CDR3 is TGTGCCAGCAGCCCCCTAGGCTACAATGAGCAGTTCTTC. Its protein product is CASSPLGYNEQFF.

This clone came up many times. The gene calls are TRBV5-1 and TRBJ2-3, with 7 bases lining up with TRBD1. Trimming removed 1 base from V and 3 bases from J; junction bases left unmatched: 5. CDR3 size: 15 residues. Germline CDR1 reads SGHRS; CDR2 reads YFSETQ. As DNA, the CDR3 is TGCGCCAGCAGCTTGATGGGACAGATTACAGATACGCAGTATTTT. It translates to CASSLMGQITDTQYF.

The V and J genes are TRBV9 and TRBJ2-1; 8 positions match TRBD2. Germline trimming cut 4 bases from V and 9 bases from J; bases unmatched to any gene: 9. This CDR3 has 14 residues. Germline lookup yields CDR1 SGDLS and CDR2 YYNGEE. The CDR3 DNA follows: TGTGCCAGCAGCCCCGGACTAGCTAGTAGTGAGCAGTTCTTC. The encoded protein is CASSPGLASSEQFF.

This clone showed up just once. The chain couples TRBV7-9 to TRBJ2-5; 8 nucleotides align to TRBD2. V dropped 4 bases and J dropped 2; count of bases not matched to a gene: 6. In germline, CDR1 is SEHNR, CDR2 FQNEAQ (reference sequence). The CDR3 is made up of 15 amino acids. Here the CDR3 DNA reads TGTGCCAGCAGCTCAAGGACTAGCTTACAAGAGACCCAGTACTTC. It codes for CASSSRTSLQETQYF.

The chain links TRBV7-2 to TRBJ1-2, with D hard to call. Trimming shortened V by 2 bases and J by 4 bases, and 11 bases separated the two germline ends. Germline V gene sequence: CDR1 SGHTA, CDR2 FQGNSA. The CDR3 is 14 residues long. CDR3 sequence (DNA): TGTGCCAGCAGCTTATCCCGGGCCTCCTATGGCTACACCTTC. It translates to CASSLSRASYGYTF. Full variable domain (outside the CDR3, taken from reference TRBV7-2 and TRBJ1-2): GAGVSQSPSNKVTEKGKDVELRCDPISGHTALYWYRQSLGQGLEFLIYFQGNSAPDKSGLPSDRFSAERTGGSVSTLTIQRTQQEDSAVYLCASSLSRASYGYTFGSGTRLTVV.

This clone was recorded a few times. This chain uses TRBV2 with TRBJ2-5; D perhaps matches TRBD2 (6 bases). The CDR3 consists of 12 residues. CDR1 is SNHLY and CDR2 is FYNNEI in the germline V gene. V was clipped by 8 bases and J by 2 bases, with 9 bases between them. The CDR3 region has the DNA TGTGCCAGCGGCGGGGTACAAGAGACCCAGTACTTC. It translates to CASGGVQETQYF.

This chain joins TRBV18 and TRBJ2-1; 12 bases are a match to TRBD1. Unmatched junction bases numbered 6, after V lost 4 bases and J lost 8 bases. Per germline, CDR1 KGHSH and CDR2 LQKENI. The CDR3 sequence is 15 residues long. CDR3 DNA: TGTGCCAGCTCACGGGGGGACAGGGGGCGCGATGAGCAGTTCTTC. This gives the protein CASSRGDRGRDEQFF. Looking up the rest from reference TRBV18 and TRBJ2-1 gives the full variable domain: NAGVMQNPRHLVRRRGQEARLRCSPMKGHSHVYWYRQLPEEGLKFMVYLQKENIIDESGMPKERFSAEFPKEGPSILRIQQVVRGDSAAYFCASSRGDRGRDEQFFGPGTRLTVL.

CDR3 DNA sequence: TGTGCCAGCAGCTTAGGACGGGGTATTAGCACAGATACGCAGTATTTT. Amino acid sequence: CASSLGRGISTDTQYF. V and J are TRBV13 and TRBJ2-3, with a possible D match to TRBD2 (5 bases). Germline V gives CDR1 PRHDT, CDR2 FYEKMQ (reference sequence). The CDR3 length is 16 residues. The V gene lost 0 bases and the J gene lost 0 bases, with 10 bases spanning the gap.

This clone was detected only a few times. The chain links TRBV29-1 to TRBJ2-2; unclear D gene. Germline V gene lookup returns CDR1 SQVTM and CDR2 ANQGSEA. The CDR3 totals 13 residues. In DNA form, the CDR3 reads TGCGTCATATCCTGGGCCCTAAGCGGGGAGCTGTTTTTT. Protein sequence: CVISWALSGELFF.

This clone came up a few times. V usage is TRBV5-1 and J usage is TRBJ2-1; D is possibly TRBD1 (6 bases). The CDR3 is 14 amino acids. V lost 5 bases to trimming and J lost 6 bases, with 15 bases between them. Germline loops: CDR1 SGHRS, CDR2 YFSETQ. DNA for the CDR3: TGCGCCAGCAGGTTTAACAGGGATGGCAATGAGCAGTTCTTC. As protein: CASRFNRDGNEQFF. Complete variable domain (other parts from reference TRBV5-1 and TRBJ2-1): KAGVTQTPRYLIKTRGQQVTLSCSPISGHRSVSWYQQTPGQGLQFLFEYFSETQRNKGNFPGRFSGRQFSNSRSEMNVSTLELGDSALYLCASRFNRDGNEQFFGPGTRLTVL.

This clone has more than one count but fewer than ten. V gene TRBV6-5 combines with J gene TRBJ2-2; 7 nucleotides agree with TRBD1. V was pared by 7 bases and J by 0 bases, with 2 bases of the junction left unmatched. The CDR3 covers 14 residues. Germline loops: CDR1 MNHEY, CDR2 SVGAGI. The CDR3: CASMGTANTGELFF. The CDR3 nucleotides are TGTGCCAGCATGGGGACAGCGAACACCGGGGAGCTGTTTTTT.